Below, 16 T cell receptor beta chains from the same sample are listed, as sequenced in a study of T cells in Graves' hyperthyroidism and ophthalmopathy. Amplification of TCR beta CDR3 regions used RNA as the template. HTBI primers were the set used in a first-round RT-PCR of the TCR CDR3. TCRdb ran MiXCR on the multiplex PCR reads and lists one entry per CDR3 protein. This sample has some 580,000 distinct CDR3 sequences; more than 15% occur once, and the top ten carry roughly 3.5%. Material: blood. The receptors were sampled from a woman in her 40s with Graves' ophthalmopathy.

This clonotype was seen ten or more times. The chain has TRBV28 and TRBJ2-5, with a possible D match to TRBD1 (5 bases). Germline loops: CDR1 MDHEN, CDR2 SYDVKM. Trimming took 7 bases from V and 3 from J, leaving 15 bases between them. This CDR3 has 14 residues. The CDR3 region has the DNA TGTGCCAGCACCCTGTCCAGGGCGGAAGAGACCCAGTACTTC. Translating it yields CASTLSRAEETQYF.

The chain recombines TRBV10-3 with TRBJ1-1; D is ambiguous. The germline CDR1 and CDR2 sequences are ENHRY and SYGVKD. The CDR3 loop spans 11 amino acids. The V end lost 3 bases, the J end lost 11 bases, and 10 bases lay between the germline ends. The CDR3 reads CAISESARAFF. The CDR3 coding sequence is TGTGCCATCAGTGAATCAGCTCGGGCTTTCTTT.

This CDR3 reads CASRPAVKSGGELFF. Written as DNA, the CDR3 is TGCGCCAGCAGACCAGCGGTTAAGTCAGGCGGGGAGCTGTTTTTT. J is TRBJ2-2 and V is TRBV10-2; possible D gene TRBD2, 5 bases. Trimming stripped 6 bases from V and 7 bases from J, with 18 bases between. CDR1 and CDR2 (germline): WSHSY, SAAADI. This CDR3 region has 15 residues.

This clonotype was counted a few times. The gene calls are TRBV7-2 and TRBJ2-1, with D possibly being TRBD2 (5 bases). Germline V gene sequence: CDR1 SGHTA, CDR2 FQGNSA. Trimming left V 5 bases short and J 9 bases short, with 14 bases between. There are 13 residues in the CDR3. This chain's CDR3 is CASSGQRVSEQFF. The CDR3, as DNA: TGTGCCAGCAGCGGGCAGAGGGTAAGTGAGCAGTTCTTC.

This clonotype was seen a handful of times. The genes are TRBV9 and TRBJ2-2; TRBD2 matches at 8 bases. The germline V gene encodes CDR1 SGDLS and CDR2 YYNGEE. This CDR3 has 15 residues. Losses at the gene ends were 1 base for V and 7 bases for J; bases not matched to a gene: 6. CDR3 DNA sequence: TGTGCCAGCAGCGTACCGGGGGGGCCAGACGGGGAGCTGTTTTTT. Protein product: CASSVPGGPDGELFF.

The chain links TRBV19 to TRBJ2-3; unclear D gene. V dropped 10 bases and J dropped 3 bases, with 17 bases sitting between them. The CDR3 consists of 14 residues. Germline CDR1 LNHDA, CDR2 SQIVND (reference sequence). The CDR3 DNA reads TGTGCCACTACCTCAACTTACAGAACAGATACGCAGTATTTT. Protein product: CATTSTYRTDTQYF.

Of note for this clonotype: At one end, the junction sequence differs from germline, possibly due to a read error. This chain's CDR3 is CATSDPRQTKNTQYF. CDR3 DNA: TGTGCCACCAGTGATCCCCGCCAAACCAAAAACACTCAGTACTTC. The chain uses TRBV24-1 and TRBJ2-4, with unresolved D. Germline CDR1 and CDR2: KGHDR and SFDVKD. The CDR3 is made up of 15 amino acids.

This clonotype came up many times. The chain recombines TRBV6-5 with TRBJ1-2; TRBD1 matches 9 bases. The germline gives CDR1 MNHEY, CDR2 SVGAGI. Losses at the gene ends were 0 bases for V and 6 bases for J; bases not matched to a gene: 11. This CDR3 comprises 17 residues. The DNA for the CDR3 is TGTGCCAGCAGTTACTCCGGCACACAGGGGGCCGCGGATGGCTACACCTTC. It is translated as CASSYSGTQGAADGYTF.

Concerning this clonotype: This may arise from a read error, as a much more abundant clone is one base away. The chain joins TRBV12-3 or TRBV12-4 to TRBJ2-2; D may be TRBD2 (6 bases). CDR3 length equals 14 residues. The CDR3, as DNA: TGTGCCAGCAGTGGACAAGAAATGGGCGGGAAGCTGTTTTTT. This encodes CASSGQEMGGKLFF.

This clonotype was found many times. This chain uses TRBV11-2 with TRBJ2-1, with D unresolved. The V and J ends lost 1 base and 4 bases respectively, with 5 bases between them. The CDR3 covers 13 residues. Germline CDR1 and CDR2: SGHAT and FQNNGV. The CDR3 spells CASSLAKYNEQFF. The CDR3 DNA follows: TGTGCCAGCAGCTTAGCCAAGTACAATGAGCAGTTCTTC.

This clonotype was seen many times. The chain carries TRBV28 and TRBJ1-1, with TRBD1 identical over 7 bases. The CDR3 is 15 residues long. Losses at the gene ends were 2 bases for V and 10 bases for J; bases not matched to a gene: 13. The germline V gene has CDR1 MDHEN and CDR2 SYDVKM. The CDR3 DNA reads as TGTGCCAGCAGTTTACCAGGGGGACCTGTAGGGTTAGCTTTCTTT. This sequence encodes CASSLPGGPVGLAFF.

The V and J genes are TRBV12-3 or TRBV12-4 and TRBJ2-2; D perhaps matches TRBD1 (6 bases). V lost 7 bases, J lost 6 bases, and 15 bases lay in between. The CDR3 runs to 14 residues. The CDR3 loop reads CASNQQQGAGELFF. The CDR3 region has the DNA TGTGCCAGCAATCAACAACAGGGAGCCGGGGAGCTGTTTTTT.

This clonotype occurred many times. This chain links TRBV2 with TRBJ2-7; 7 nucleotides line up with TRBD1. The CDR3 has 14 amino acids. CDR1 is SNHLY and CDR2 is FYNNEI in the germline V gene. Trimming removed 6 bases from V and 6 bases from J; junction bases left unmatched: 11. The CDR3 sequence: CASRAEGQVLEQYF. For the CDR3, the DNA is TGTGCCAGCAGGGCTGAAGGACAGGTGCTCGAGCAGTACTTC.

The sample holds a few counts of this clonotype. The chain's CDR3 is CSVSKAPVSYNEQFF. The CDR3 DNA reads TGCAGCGTTTCCAAGGCCCCCGTCTCCTACAATGAGCAGTTCTTC. The chain is built from TRBV29-1 and TRBJ2-1, with no clear D. Deletions cut 5 bases from V and 0 bases from J, with 14 bases between. CDR3 size: 15 residues. CDR1 is SQVTM and CDR2 is ANQGSEA in the germline V gene.

There are many counts of this clonotype. J is TRBJ2-4 and V is TRBV15; D is possibly TRBD2 (6 bases). Trimming took off 3 bases at V and 0 bases at J, with 12 bases between the two ends. Germline-derived CDR1 and CDR2 are LNHNV and YYDKDF (reference sequence). CDR3 length equals 16 residues. CDR3 DNA sequence: TGTGCCACCAGCAGTTCGGGGGAGTTAGCCAAAAACATTCAGTACTTC. As protein: CATSSSGELAKNIQYF.

The gene calls are TRBV6-1 and TRBJ2-5; 9 positions agree with TRBD2. The CDR3 is 14 amino acids. With 4 bases clipped from V and 3 bases from J, the junction kept 3 bases outside the gene matches. Germline V CDR1 and CDR2: MNHNS, SASEGT. For the CDR3, the DNA is TGTGCCAGCAGTGTTCTAGCGGGGAAAGAGACCCAGTACTTC. Residues: CASSVLAGKETQYF.